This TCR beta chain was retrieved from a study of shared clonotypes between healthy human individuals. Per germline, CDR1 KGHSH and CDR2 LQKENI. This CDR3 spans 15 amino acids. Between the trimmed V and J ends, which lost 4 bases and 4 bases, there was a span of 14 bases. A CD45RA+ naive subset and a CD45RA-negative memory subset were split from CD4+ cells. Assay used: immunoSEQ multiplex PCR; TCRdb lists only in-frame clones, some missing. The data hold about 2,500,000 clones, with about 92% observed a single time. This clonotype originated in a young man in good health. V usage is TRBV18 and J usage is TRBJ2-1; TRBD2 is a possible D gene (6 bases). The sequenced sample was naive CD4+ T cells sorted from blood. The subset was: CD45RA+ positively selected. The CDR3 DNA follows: TGTGCCAGCTCACGGTCGGCGGGGCCGTACAATGAGCAGTTCTTC. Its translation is CASSRSAGPYNEQFF.